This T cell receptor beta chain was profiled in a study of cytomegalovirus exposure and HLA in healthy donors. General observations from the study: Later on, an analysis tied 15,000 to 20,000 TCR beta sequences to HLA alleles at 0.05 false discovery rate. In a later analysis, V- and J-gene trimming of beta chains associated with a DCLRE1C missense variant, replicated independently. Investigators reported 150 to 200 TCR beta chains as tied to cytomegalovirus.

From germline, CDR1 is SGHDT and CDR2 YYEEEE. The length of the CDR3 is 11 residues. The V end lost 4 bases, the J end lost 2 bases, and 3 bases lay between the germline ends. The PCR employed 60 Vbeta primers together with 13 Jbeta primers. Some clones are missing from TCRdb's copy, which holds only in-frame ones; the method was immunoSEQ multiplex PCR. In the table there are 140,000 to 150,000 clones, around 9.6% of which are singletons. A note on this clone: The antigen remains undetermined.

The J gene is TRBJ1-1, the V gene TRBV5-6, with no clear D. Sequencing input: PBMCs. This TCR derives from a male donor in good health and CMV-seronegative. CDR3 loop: CASSLNTEAFF. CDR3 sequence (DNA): TGTGCCAGCAGCCTAAACACTGAAGCTTTCTTT.